What follows describes a single TCR beta chain. Germline-derived CDR1 and CDR2 are SGHAT and FQNNGV. V lost 3 bases and J lost 6; bases outside the gene matches: 3. The CDR3 is 14 residues long. These data come from a study of blood T cell repertoires in COVID-19. For the study at large: The samples span acute and convalescent COVID-19 from the United States, Italy and Spain.

Only in-frame clones appear in the TCRdb table, and some are missing; sequencing was by immunoSEQ multiplex PCR. Of roughly 290,000 clones listed, around 87% were seen once; the top ten hold about 7.8%. The V and J genes are TRBV11-2 and TRBJ2-2; the match to TRBD1 covers 8 bases. The sequence derives from a woman aged 45 to 65 who had recovered from COVID-19. The sequenced sample consisted of peripheral blood. CDR3 DNA: TGTGCCAGCAGCTTGGCAGGGGGCTCCGGGGAGCTGTTTTTT. Protein sequence: CASSLAGGSGELFF.